These 5 T cell receptor beta chains came from one sample sequenced in a study of blood T cell repertoires in COVID-19. The method was immunoSEQ multiplex PCR; TCRdb's version includes in-frame clones alone and lacks a portion of them. The table has around 140,000 clones, roughly 90% seen once. Material for sequencing was peripheral blood. The origin of the receptors is a man in his 60s with active or convalescent COVID-19.

V usage is TRBV6-2 or TRBV6-3 and J usage is TRBJ2-2; TRBD1 agrees at 10 bases. CDR1 and CDR2 (germline): MNHEY, SVGEGT. This CDR3 has 19 amino acids. The V gene end was trimmed by 4 bases and the J gene end by 2 bases; junction bases not matched to a gene: 13. The CDR3 protein is CASSSRRDRGRTNTGELFF. The CDR3, as DNA: TGTGCCAGCAGTTCCCGCCGGGACAGGGGCCGCACTAACACCGGGGAGCTGTTTTTT.

The genes are TRBV28 and TRBJ1-1; 7 bases fit TRBD1. The junction had 10 bases not matched to a gene; V was cut back by 7 bases and J by 2 bases. There are 15 residues in the CDR3. Per germline, CDR1 MDHEN and CDR2 SYDVKM. CDR3 in DNA: TGTGCCAGCATAGCTCCGGGACAGACCAACACTGAAGCTTTCTTT. Protein product: CASIAPGQTNTEAFF.

The V call is TRBV20-1, the J call TRBJ2-2, with TRBD2 matching over 10 bases. The V gene's germline CDR1 is DFQATT and CDR2 SNEGSKA (reference sequence). This CDR3 is built from 15 residues. V trimming: 3 bases; J trimming: 7 bases; junction bases outside the gene matches: 8. CDR3: CSASPSGRGGGELFF. The CDR3 nucleotides are TGCAGTGCTAGTCCTAGCGGGAGAGGTGGCGGGGAGCTGTTTTTT.

The chain recombines TRBV5-1 with TRBJ2-5; 7 positions match TRBD2. With V trimmed by 4 bases and J by 5 bases, 11 bases remained unmatched. Germline V gene sequence: CDR1 SGHRS, CDR2 YFSETQ. This CDR3 comprises 15 residues. The CDR3 sequence: CASSPSRGRGETQYF. The CDR3 DNA is TGCGCCAGCAGCCCGAGCCGGGGGAGGGGCGAGACCCAGTACTTC.

This clone was counted between two and nine times. The gene calls are TRBV27 and TRBJ1-6, with D perhaps TRBD1 (6 bases). Per the germline V gene, CDR1 is MNHEY and CDR2 is SMNVEV (reference sequence). The V and J ends lost 2 bases and 8 bases respectively, with 7 bases between them. The length of the CDR3 is 13 residues. CDR3 loop: CASSLGQYSPLHF. The CDR3 DNA sequence: TGTGCCAGCAGTTTAGGACAGTATTCACCCCTCCACTTT.